This T cell receptor beta chain was documented in a study of regulatory and conventional T cells in RAG deficiency. There are 14 residues in the CDR3. Germline V gene sequence: CDR1 MNHEY, CDR2 SVGAGI. Trimming cost V 3 bases and J 10 bases, with 13 bases left between them. Regulatory T cells were sorted from blood as CD4+ CD25-high CD127-low cells. Study results and limitations: In Omenn syndrome, Treg and Tconv repertoires overlapped >75%. Omenn syndrome and CID/AS patients had roughly 92-fold fewer unique Treg TCR beta sequences, versus approximately 9.8-fold elsewhere. Sorted Omenn CD25-high CD127-low cells may not be bona fide Tregs.

Of note for this clone: What it binds is unknown.

Only in-frame clones appear in the TCRdb table, and some are missing; sequencing was by immunoSEQ multiplex PCR. The sample lists approximately 10,000 clones; around 94% were seen once. The sample also formed part of further work on regulatory T cells. That paper notes: The PCR used 52 TRBV and 13 TRBJ primers. Patient repertoires had restricted TRB V-J pairs and skewed V and J usage, most in Tregs.

The sample comprised CD127- CD25+ CD4+ Tregs sorted from blood. This receptor was taken from a human donor in good health. This chain joins TRBV6-5 and TRBJ1-6; D uncertain. In DNA, the CDR3 is TGTGCCAGCAGTTATGGCACAGCCCGATCACCCCTCCACTTT. This translates into CASSYGTARSPLHF.